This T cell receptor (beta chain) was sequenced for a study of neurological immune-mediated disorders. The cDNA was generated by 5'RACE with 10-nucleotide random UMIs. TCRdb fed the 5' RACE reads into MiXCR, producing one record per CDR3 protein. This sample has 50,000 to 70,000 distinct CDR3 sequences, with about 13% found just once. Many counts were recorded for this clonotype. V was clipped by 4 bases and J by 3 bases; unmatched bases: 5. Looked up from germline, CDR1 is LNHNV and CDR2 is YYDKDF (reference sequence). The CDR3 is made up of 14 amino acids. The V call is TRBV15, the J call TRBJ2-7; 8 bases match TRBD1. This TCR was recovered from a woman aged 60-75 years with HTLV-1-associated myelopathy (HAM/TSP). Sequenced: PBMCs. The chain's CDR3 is CATSMTGELYEQYF. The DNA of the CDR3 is TGTGCCACCAGCATGACAGGGGAGCTCTACGAGCAGTACTTC.